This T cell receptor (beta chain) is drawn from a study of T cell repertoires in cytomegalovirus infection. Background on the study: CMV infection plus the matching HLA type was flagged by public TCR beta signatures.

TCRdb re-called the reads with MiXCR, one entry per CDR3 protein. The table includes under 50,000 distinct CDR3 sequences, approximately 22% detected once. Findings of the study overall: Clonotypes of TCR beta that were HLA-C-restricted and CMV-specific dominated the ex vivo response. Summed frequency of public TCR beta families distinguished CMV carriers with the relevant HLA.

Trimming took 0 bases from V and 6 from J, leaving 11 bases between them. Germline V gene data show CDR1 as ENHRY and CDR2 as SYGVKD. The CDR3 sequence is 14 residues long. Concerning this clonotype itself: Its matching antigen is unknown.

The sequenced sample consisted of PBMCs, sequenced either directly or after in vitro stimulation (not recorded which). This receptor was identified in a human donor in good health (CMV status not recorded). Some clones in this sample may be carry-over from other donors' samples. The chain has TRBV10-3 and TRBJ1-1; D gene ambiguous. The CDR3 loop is CAISESGPPSEAFF. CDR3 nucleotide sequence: TGTGCCATCAGTGAGTCAGGGCCCCCCTCTGAAGCTTTCTTT.